This TCR beta chain was obtained from a study of OX40 agonist ivuxolimab in advanced cancers. About the study: Three patients showed partial responses: one hepatocellular carcinoma and two cutaneous melanoma cases. Notes on the study in general: CD4+ and CD8+ blood T cells expanded clonally by week 6 at 0.1 to 3.0 mg/kg. Fewer expanded clones were found on average in CD4+ than in CD8+ T cells.

The V end lost 4 bases, the J end lost 7 bases, and 14 bases lay between the germline ends. Germline V gene sequence: CDR1 SGHVS, CDR2 FNYEAQ. This CDR3 is 13 amino acids long. Sequencing was performed with immunoSEQ multiplex PCR; in TCRdb, only in-frame clones are kept and a portion is missing. The sample holds tens of thousands of clones; around 87% are singletons and the top ten take around 0.28%. On this clone itself: As yet, its antigen is unknown.

The material was CD4+ or CD8+ T cells sorted from blood, obtained in a trial of the OX40 agonist ivuxolimab. This sequence joins TRBV7-6 and TRBJ2-7; D is perhaps TRBD1 or TRBD2 (5 bases each). The receptor was isolated from an adult with an advanced solid tumor such as melanoma, head and neck, liver or kidney cancer. The chain's CDR3 is CASSSGASREQYF. For the CDR3, the DNA is TGTGCCAGCAGCTCCGGGGCCTCGAGGGAGCAGTACTTC.